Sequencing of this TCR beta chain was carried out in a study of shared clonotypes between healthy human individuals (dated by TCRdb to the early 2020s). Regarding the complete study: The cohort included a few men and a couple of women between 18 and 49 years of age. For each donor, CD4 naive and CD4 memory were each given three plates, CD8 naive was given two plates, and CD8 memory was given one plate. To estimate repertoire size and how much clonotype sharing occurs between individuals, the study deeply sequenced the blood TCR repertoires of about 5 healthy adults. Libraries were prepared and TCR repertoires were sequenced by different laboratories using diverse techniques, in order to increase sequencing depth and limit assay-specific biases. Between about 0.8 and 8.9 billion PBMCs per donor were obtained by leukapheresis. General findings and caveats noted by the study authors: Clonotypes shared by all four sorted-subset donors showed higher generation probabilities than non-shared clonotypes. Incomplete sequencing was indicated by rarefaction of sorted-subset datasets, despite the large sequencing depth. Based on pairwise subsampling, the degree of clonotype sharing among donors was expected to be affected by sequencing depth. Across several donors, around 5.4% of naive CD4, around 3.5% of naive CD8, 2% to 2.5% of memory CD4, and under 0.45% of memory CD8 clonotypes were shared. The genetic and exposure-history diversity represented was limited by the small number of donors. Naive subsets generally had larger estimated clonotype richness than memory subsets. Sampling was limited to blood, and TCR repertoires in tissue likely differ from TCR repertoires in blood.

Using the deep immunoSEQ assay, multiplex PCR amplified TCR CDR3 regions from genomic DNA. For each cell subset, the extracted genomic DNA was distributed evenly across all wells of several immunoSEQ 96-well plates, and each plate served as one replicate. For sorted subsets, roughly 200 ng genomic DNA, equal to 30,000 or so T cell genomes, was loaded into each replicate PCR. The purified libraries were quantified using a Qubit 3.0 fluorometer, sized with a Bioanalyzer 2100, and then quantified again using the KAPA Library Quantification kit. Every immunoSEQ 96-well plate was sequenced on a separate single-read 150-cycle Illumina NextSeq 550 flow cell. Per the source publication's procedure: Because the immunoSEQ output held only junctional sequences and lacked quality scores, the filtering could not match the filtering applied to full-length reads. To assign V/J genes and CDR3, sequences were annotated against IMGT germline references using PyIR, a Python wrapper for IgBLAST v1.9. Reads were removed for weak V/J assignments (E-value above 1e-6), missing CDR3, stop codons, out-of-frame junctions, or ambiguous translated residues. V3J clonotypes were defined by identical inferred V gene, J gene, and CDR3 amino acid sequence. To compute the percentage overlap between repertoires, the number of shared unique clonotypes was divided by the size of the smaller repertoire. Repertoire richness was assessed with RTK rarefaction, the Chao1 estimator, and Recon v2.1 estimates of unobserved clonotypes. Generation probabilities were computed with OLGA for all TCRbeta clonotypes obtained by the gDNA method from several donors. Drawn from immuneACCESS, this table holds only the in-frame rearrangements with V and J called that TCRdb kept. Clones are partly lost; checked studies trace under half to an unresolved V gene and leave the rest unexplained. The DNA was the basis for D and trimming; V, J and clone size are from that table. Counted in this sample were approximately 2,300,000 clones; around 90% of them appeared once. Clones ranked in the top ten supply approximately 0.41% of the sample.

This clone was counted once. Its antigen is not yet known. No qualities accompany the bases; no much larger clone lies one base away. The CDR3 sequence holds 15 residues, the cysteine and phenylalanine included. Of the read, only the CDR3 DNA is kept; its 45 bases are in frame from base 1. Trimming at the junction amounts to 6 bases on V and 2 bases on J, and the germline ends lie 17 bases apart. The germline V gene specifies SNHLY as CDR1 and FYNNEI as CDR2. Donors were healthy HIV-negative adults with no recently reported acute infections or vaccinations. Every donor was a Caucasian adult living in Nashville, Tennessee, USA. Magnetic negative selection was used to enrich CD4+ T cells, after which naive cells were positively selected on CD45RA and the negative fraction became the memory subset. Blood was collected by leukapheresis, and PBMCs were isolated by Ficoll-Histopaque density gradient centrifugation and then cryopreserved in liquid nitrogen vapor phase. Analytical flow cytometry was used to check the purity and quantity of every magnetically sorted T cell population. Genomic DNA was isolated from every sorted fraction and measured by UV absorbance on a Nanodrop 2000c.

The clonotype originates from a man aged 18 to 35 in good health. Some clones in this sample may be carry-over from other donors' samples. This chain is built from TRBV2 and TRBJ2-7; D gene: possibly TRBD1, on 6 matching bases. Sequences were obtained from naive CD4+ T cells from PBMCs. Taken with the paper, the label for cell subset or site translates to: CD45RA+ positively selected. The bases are TGTGCCAGCAGATACCGGGACACCGGGGCCTACGAGCAGTACTTC. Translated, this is CASRYRDTGAYEQYF.